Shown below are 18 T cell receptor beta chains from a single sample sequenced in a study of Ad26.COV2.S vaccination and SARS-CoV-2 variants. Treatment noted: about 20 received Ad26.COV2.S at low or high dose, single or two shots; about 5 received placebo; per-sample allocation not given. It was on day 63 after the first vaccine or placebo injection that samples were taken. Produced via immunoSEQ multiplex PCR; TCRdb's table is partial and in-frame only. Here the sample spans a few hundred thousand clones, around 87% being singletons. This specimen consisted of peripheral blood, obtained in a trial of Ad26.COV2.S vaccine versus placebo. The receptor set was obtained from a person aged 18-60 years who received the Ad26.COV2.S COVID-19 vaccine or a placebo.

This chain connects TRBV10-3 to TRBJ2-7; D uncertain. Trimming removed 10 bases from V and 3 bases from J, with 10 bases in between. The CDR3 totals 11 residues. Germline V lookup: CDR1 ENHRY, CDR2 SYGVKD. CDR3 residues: CATRTYYEQYF. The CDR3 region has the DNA TGTGCCACCCGTACCTACTACGAGCAGTACTTC.

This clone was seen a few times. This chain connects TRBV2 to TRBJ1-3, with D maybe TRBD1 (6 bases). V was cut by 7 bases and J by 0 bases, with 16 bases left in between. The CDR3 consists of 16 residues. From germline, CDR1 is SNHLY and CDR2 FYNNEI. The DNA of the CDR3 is TGTGCCAGCACAGCTACAGGGTCGAGCTCTGGAAACACCATATATTTT. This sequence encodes CASTATGSSSGNTIYF.

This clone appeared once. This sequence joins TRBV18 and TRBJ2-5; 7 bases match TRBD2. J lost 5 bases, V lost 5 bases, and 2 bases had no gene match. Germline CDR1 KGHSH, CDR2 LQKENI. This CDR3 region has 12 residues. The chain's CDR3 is CASSAGVETQYF. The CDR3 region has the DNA TGTGCCAGCTCAGCGGGGGTGGAGACCCAGTACTTC.

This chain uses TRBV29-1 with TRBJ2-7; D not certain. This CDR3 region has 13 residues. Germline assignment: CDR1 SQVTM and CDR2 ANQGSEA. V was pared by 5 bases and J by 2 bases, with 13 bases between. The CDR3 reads CSVRGTGTYEQYF. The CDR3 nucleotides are TGCAGCGTTCGAGGCACGGGCACCTACGAGCAGTACTTC.

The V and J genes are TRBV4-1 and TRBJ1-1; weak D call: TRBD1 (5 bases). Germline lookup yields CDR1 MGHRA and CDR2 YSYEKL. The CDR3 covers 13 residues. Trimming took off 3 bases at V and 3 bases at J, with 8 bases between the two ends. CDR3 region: CASSHLGDTEAFF. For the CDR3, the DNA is TGCGCCAGCAGCCATCTGGGGGACACTGAAGCTTTCTTT.

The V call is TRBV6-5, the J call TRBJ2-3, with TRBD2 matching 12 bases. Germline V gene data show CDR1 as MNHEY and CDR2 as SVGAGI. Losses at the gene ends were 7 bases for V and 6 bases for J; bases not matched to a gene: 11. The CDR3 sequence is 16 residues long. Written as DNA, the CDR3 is TGTGCCAGCACTTTCTCTAGCGGGGGGGCCAGGGATACGCAGTATTTT. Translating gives CASTFSSGGARDTQYF.

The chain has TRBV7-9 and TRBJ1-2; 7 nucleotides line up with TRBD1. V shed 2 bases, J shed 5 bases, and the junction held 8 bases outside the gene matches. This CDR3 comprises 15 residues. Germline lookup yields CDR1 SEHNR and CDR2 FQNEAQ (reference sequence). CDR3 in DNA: TGTGCCAGCAGCTTACTCCAGGGACAGTCTTATGGCTACACCTTC. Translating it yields CASSLLQGQSYGYTF.

The DNA of the CDR3 is TGTGCCAGCAGCCCTATCGTTGGGACGGAAGCTTTCTTT. Protein sequence: CASSPIVGTEAFF. The chain employs TRBV5-5 and TRBJ1-1, with D possibly TRBD1 on 5 matching bases. The length of the CDR3 is 13 residues. In germline, CDR1 is SGHKS, CDR2 YYEKEE (reference sequence). V gave up 4 bases and J gave up 8 bases, with 15 bases separating them.

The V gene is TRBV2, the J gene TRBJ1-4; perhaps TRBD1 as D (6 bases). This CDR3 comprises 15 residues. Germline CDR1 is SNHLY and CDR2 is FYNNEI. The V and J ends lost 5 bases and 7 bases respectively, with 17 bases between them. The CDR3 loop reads CASSLSGAGGEKLFF. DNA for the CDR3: TGTGCCAGCAGTCTCTCGGGGGCGGGAGGTGAAAAACTGTTTTTT.

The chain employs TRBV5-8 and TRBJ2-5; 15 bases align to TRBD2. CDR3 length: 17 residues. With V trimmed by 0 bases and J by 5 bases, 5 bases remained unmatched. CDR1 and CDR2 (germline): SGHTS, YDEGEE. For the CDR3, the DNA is TGTGCCAGCAGCTTGGTCGGACTAGCGGGGGGGGATGAGACCCAGTACTTC. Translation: CASSLVGLAGGDETQYF.

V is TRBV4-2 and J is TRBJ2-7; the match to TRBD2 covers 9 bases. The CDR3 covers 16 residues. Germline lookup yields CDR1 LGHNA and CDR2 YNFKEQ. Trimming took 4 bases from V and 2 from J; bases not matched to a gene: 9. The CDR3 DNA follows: TGTGCCAGCAGCCGCCGACTAGCGGAAAATCCCTACGAGCAGTACTTC. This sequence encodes CASSRRLAENPYEQYF.

The CDR3 loop is CASSLGSGGSQETQYF. In nucleotides, the CDR3 is TGCGCCAGCAGCTTAGGTAGCGGGGGAAGCCAAGAGACCCAGTACTTC. The rearrangement joins TRBV5-1 to TRBJ2-5; 9 bases map to TRBD2. The CDR3 length is 16 residues. After removal of 2 bases from V and 1 base from J, the junction contained 6 bases not matched to a gene. Per the germline V gene, CDR1 is SGHRS and CDR2 is YFSETQ. Combining the CDR3 with reference TRBV5-1 and TRBJ2-5 gives the whole variable domain KAGVTQTPRYLIKTRGQQVTLSCSPISGHRSVSWYQQTPGQGLQFLFEYFSETQRNKGNFPGRFSGRQFSNSRSEMNVSTLELGDSALYLCASSLGSGGSQETQYFGPGTRLLVL.

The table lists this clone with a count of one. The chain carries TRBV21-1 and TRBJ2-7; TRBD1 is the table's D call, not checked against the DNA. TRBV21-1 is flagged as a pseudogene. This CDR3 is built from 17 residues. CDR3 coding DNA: TGTGCCAGCCAAAATCTCCCCAGGCAGATCATTCGCTACGAGCAGTACTTC. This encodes CASQNLPRQIIRYEQYF.

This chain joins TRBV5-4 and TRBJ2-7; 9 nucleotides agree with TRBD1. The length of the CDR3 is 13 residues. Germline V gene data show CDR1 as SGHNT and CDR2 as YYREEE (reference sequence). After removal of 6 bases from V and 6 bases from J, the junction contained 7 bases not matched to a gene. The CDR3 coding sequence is TGTGCCAGCAAGGACGGACAGGGGTCCGAGCAGTACTTC. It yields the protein CASKDGQGSEQYF.

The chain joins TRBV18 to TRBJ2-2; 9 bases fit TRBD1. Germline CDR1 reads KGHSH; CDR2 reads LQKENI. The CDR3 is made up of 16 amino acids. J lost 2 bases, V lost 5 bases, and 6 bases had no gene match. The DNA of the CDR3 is TGTGCCAGCTCAGCTAACAGGGGGCGAAACACCGGGGAGCTGTTTTTT. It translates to CASSANRGRNTGELFF.

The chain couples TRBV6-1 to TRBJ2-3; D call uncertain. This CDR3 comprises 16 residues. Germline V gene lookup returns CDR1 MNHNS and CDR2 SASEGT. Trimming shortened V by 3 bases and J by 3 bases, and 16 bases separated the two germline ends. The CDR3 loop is CASSETIYAATDTQYF. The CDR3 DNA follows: TGTGCCAGCAGTGAGACGATTTACGCAGCAACAGATACGCAGTATTTT.

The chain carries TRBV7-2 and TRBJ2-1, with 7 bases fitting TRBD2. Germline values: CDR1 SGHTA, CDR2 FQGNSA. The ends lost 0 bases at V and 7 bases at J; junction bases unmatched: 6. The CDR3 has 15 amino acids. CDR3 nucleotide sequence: TGTGCCAGCAGCTTAGCTGTGGGGGGGTGGAATGAGCAGTTCTTC. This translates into CASSLAVGGWNEQFF.

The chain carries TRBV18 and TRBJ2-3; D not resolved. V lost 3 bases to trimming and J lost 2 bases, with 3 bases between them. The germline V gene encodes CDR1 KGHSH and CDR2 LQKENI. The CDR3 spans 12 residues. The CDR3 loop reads CASSPITDTQYF. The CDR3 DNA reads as TGTGCCAGCTCACCTATCACAGATACGCAGTATTTT.